Shown below are 20 T cell receptor beta chains from a single sample sequenced in a study of T cell changes during pregnancy in multiple sclerosis. Method: immunoSEQ multiplex PCR; TCRdb's copy keeps in-frame clones and lacks some. The sample comprises tens of thousands of clones, around nine tenths of which are singletons, and 2.5% to 3.5% rests with the top ten. Material: CD8+ T cells from peripheral blood mononuclear cells, obtained before pregnancy. Receptor source: a female donor with multiple sclerosis, enrolled in a pregnancy study.

The chain is built from TRBV7-2 and TRBJ1-2; D unclear. The CDR3 has 16 residues. The germline gives CDR1 SGHTA, CDR2 FQGNSA. Deletions cut 5 bases from V and 2 bases from J, with 18 bases between. The CDR3 nucleotides are TGTGCCAGCAGCCCCCCCCCGGGGAACCCCAACTATGGCTACACCTTC. Translated: CASSPPPGNPNYGYTF.

This chain links TRBV5-6 with TRBJ2-7; D might be TRBD1 (6 bases). The CDR3 has 14 residues. Germline CDR1 and CDR2: SGHDT and YYEEEE. The V end lost 5 bases, the J end lost 5 bases, and 17 bases lay between the germline ends. As DNA, the CDR3 is TGTGCCAGCAGAATTGGTACAGGGTTGAACGAGCAGTACTTC. It is translated as CASRIGTGLNEQYF.

The chain has TRBV6-6 and TRBJ2-5; D might be TRBD2 (5 bases). Trimming cost V 0 bases and J 5 bases, with 10 bases left between them. Looked up from germline, CDR1 is MNHNY and CDR2 is SVGAGI (reference sequence). This CDR3 comprises 14 residues. The CDR3 DNA is TGTGCCAGCAGTTACTCGATCGGGAAGGAGACCCAGTACTTC. Translating it yields CASSYSIGKETQYF.

The rearrangement links TRBV18 to TRBJ2-3; 10 nucleotides match TRBD2. Germline CDR1 is KGHSH and CDR2 is LQKENI. With V trimmed by 3 bases and J by 4 bases, 7 bases remained unmatched. The CDR3 sequence is 16 residues long. The CDR3 DNA reads as TGTGCCAGCTCACCGGAAGCGGGGGGGCCCGCAGATACGCAGTATTTT. It encodes CASSPEAGGPADTQYF.

This rearrangement joins TRBV9 to TRBJ2-1; 16 nucleotides match TRBD2. The CDR3 runs to 17 residues. Germline loops: CDR1 SGDLS, CDR2 YYNGEE. The V gene end was trimmed by 2 bases and the J gene end by 5 bases; junction bases not matched to a gene: 4. The CDR3 region is CASSVGTSGGVHNEQFF. CDR3 in DNA: TGTGCCAGCAGCGTCGGGACTAGCGGGGGGGTGCACAATGAGCAGTTCTTC.

The chain couples TRBV2 to TRBJ2-7, with 7 bases matching TRBD1. Trimming took 5 bases from V and 0 from J; bases not matched to a gene: 7. The CDR3 has 15 residues. Germline CDR1 is SNHLY and CDR2 is FYNNEI. The CDR3 DNA follows: TGTGCCAGCAGTCGGCCCGGGACAGCCTCCTACGAGCAGTACTTC. It translates to CASSRPGTASYEQYF.

V and J are TRBV6-4 and TRBJ2-1; TRBD1 aligns across 8 bases. This CDR3 is 16 amino acids long. The ends lost 0 bases at V and 12 bases at J; junction bases unmatched: 13. Germline assignment: CDR1 MRHNA and CDR2 SNTAGT. The CDR3 sequence: CASSDSGDRGMSRQFF. The CDR3 nucleotides are TGTGCCAGCAGTGACTCAGGAGACAGGGGAATGTCCCGGCAGTTCTTC.

The chain carries TRBV7-9 and TRBJ2-5, with TRBD1 matching over 7 bases. The CDR3 runs 15 residues. V was clipped by 3 bases and J by 1 base; unmatched bases: 5. Germline values: CDR1 SEHNR, CDR2 FQNEAQ (reference sequence). The CDR3: CASSFAQGVQETQYF. The CDR3 region has the DNA TGTGCCAGCAGCTTTGCCCAGGGGGTCCAAGAGACCCAGTACTTC.

This chain links TRBV7-9 with TRBJ2-4; no definite D call. This CDR3 has 14 amino acids. V lost 5 bases, J lost 7 bases, and 15 bases lay in between. Looked up from germline, CDR1 is SEHNR and CDR2 is FQNEAQ (reference sequence). The CDR3 bases are TGTGCCAGCAGCCCGAGAGATCCTAGTAACATTCAGTACTTC. Translation gives CASSPRDPSNIQYF. The complete variable domain, with remaining parts taken from reference TRBV7-9 and TRBJ2-4, reads DTGVSQNPRHKITKRGQNVTFRCDPISEHNRLYWYRQTLGQGPEFLTYFQNEAQLEKSRLLSDRFSAERPKGSFSTLEIQRTEQGDSAMYLCASSPRDPSNIQYFGAGTRLSVL.

The V call is TRBV4-1, the J call TRBJ2-7, with 8 bases fitting TRBD2. Germline CDR1 MGHRA, CDR2 YSYEKL. CDR3 length: 15 amino acids. Germline trimming cut 1 base from V and 1 base from J; bases unmatched to any gene: 3. The CDR3 nucleotides read TGCGCCAGCAGCCAAGCGCGGGGGGCTTCCTACGAGCAGTACTTC. This translates into CASSQARGASYEQYF.

The rearrangement uses TRBV7-2 and TRBJ2-6, with 7 bases matching TRBD1. CDR1 SGHTA and CDR2 FQGNSA come from the germline V gene. CDR3 length: 17 residues. The V gene end was trimmed by 1 base and the J gene end by 3 bases; junction bases not matched to a gene: 6. The CDR3 loop is CASSLVGGEGGANVLTF. In DNA form, the CDR3 reads TGTGCCAGCAGCTTAGTAGGGGGCGAGGGTGGGGCCAACGTCCTGACTTTC.

V is TRBV27 and J is TRBJ2-7, with TRBD1 identical over 10 bases. This CDR3 comprises 17 residues. Germline assignment: CDR1 MNHEY and CDR2 SMNVEV (reference sequence). J was trimmed by 4 bases and V by 4 bases; bases with no gene match: 13. The CDR3 loop reads CASSSGTGVEEGYEQYF. CDR3 DNA: TGTGCCAGCAGTTCCGGGACAGGGGTAGAAGAAGGTTACGAGCAGTACTTC.

This sequence joins TRBV4-2 and TRBJ2-7; 8 positions match TRBD2. The germline V gene encodes CDR1 LGHNA and CDR2 YNFKEQ. Germline trimming cut 1 base from V and 3 bases from J; bases unmatched to any gene: 2. The CDR3 loop spans 14 amino acids. The CDR3 spells CASSQAGGDYEQYF. CDR3 in DNA: TGTGCCAGCAGCCAAGCGGGGGGGGACTACGAGCAGTACTTC.

The chain employs TRBV7-3 and TRBJ2-1, with 12 bases matching TRBD1. The V gene's germline CDR1 is SGHTA and CDR2 FQGTGA. Trimming at V came to 3 bases and at J to 4 bases, leaving 13 bases not matched to a gene. The CDR3 runs to 19 residues. CDR3 in DNA: TGTGCCAGCAGCTTTTCCCCCGGGACAGGGGGCAGATTTTACAATGAGCAGTTCTTC. It is translated as CASSFSPGTGGRFYNEQFF. Complete variable domain (other parts from reference TRBV7-3 and TRBJ2-1): GAGVSQTPSNKVTEKGKYVELRCDPISGHTALYWYRQSLGQGPEFLIYFQGTGAADDSGLPNDRFFAVRPEGSVSTLKIQRTERGDSAVYLCASSFSPGTGGRFYNEQFFGPGTRLTVL.

This clone was counted a single time. V is TRBV5-4 and J is TRBJ1-1; possible D gene TRBD1, 6 bases. Trimming pared 2 bases from V and 7 bases from J, leaving 15 bases between. This CDR3 is 14 amino acids long. The V gene's germline CDR1 is SGHNT and CDR2 YYREEE (reference sequence). The CDR3 protein is CASSLMGATLEAFF. Written as DNA, the CDR3 is TGTGCCAGCAGCTTAATGGGGGCGACCCTTGAAGCTTTCTTT.

This chain joins TRBV6-1 and TRBJ2-7, with D possibly being TRBD2 (5 bases). Germline loops: CDR1 MNHNS, CDR2 SASEGT. Trimming stripped 1 base from V and 5 bases from J, with 12 bases between. This CDR3 has 14 amino acids. The CDR3, as DNA: TGTGCCAGCAGTGAAGGACGGGGTGGCAACGAGCAGTACTTC. Its translation: CASSEGRGGNEQYF.

This chain joins TRBV6-6 and TRBJ2-3; D unresolved. The CDR3 totals 14 residues. The V gene's germline CDR1 is MNHNY and CDR2 SVGAGI (reference sequence). V lost 0 bases and J 5 bases, leaving 9 bases between the germline ends. The chain's CDR3 is CASSYSPTEDTQYF. CDR3 DNA: TGTGCCAGCAGTTACTCACCTACCGAAGATACGCAGTATTTT.

The chain combines TRBV29-1 with TRBJ1-1, with 11 bases that match TRBD1. CDR1 SQVTM and CDR2 ANQGSEA come from the germline V gene. CDR3 length: 12 residues. The J segment lost 8 bases and the V segment lost 5 bases, leaving 4 bases of the junction unmatched. CDR3 loop: CSVPGQGAEAFF. In DNA form, the CDR3 reads TGCAGCGTTCCAGGACAGGGGGCGGAAGCTTTCTTT.

This chain uses TRBV10-3 with TRBJ2-7; D is undetermined. CDR1 is ENHRY and CDR2 is SYGVKD in the germline V gene. This CDR3 is built from 15 residues. V dropped 0 bases and J dropped 5 bases, with 14 bases sitting between them. The CDR3, as DNA: TGTGCCATCAGTGAGTCAGCGACTTTTGGCCACGAGCAGTACTTC. It yields the protein CAISESATFGHEQYF.

The chain is built from TRBV4-3 and TRBJ1-2, with D unclear. Germline-derived CDR1 and CDR2 are LGHNA and YSLEER. CDR3 size: 14 residues. V lost 4 bases, J lost 8 bases, and 17 bases lay in between. For the CDR3, the DNA is TGCGCCAGCAGCCTCACGTTGGAGAGGGAAGGCTACACCTTC. The encoded protein is CASSLTLEREGYTF.